One sample yielded the 6 T cell receptor beta chains listed below, sequenced in a study of T-cell reconstitution after alpha-beta-depleted transplantation in children. Preparation of the TCRbeta library involved a method that used unique molecular identifiers. One entry per CDR3 protein, called by TCRdb with MiXCR from the PCR reads. The sample consists of 100,000 to 130,000 distinct CDR3 sequences, about 6% of them appearing once. The sequences come from PBMCs, mostly from graft donor cells, collected 360 days after TCRalphabeta/CD19-depleted stem cell transplant. Receptor source: a male patient aged 2 to 9 who had a stem cell transplant for acute lymphoblastic leukemia, so the T cells may come from the graft donor.

This clonotype was seen a handful of times. This chain links TRBV20-1 with TRBJ1-1, with D unresolved. CDR1 and CDR2 from the germline V gene are DFQATT and SNEGSKA (reference sequence). There are 15 residues in the CDR3. V shed 0 bases and J shed 2 bases, with 13 bases lying between them. CDR3 nucleotides: TGCAGTGCTAGAGATCCACGACACTTAAACACTGAAGCTTTCTTT. It yields the protein CSARDPRHLNTEAFF.

This clonotype was seen at least ten times. The chain employs TRBV20-1 and TRBJ1-1; TRBD1 is a possible D gene (6 bases). Trimming stripped 3 bases from V and 6 bases from J, with 14 bases between. The CDR3 consists of 13 residues. CDR1 is DFQATT, CDR2 SNEGSKA, per germline (reference sequence). The CDR3 DNA is TGCAGTGCTAGCCCAGACAGGCCCCCTGAAGCTTTCTTT. Its protein product is CSASPDRPPEAFF.

This clonotype occurred many times. The chain recombines TRBV16 with TRBJ2-7; D might be TRBD1 (6 bases). V gave up 2 bases and J gave up 1 base, with 9 bases separating them. This CDR3 comprises 14 residues. Germline values: CDR1 KGHSY, CDR2 FQNENV. For the CDR3, the DNA is TGTGCCAGCAGCCAAACGGACAGTTCCTACGAGCAGTACTTC. Its protein product is CASSQTDSSYEQYF.

This chain uses TRBV9 with TRBJ1-2, with TRBD1 as a possible D gene (5 bases). CDR1 is SGDLS, CDR2 YYNGEE, per germline. Trimming took off 0 bases at V and 5 bases at J, with 11 bases between the two ends. The CDR3 loop spans 14 amino acids. CDR3: CASSVESKGYGYTF. In DNA form, the CDR3 reads TGTGCCAGCAGCGTAGAGAGTAAGGGGTATGGCTACACCTTC.

This clonotype appeared a few times. This chain links TRBV6-2 or TRBV6-3 with TRBJ1-3; D gene unclear. The germline V gene encodes CDR1 MNHEY and CDR2 SVGEGT. Deletions cut 4 bases from V and 0 bases from J, with 4 bases between. The CDR3 is 13 residues long. The CDR3 protein is CASSLYSGNTIYF. CDR3 bases: TGTGCCAGCAGTTTGTACTCTGGAAACACCATATATTTT.

This clonotype turned up a few times. V is TRBV20-1 and J is TRBJ2-7; 8 positions match TRBD2. Germline lookup yields CDR1 DFQATT and CDR2 SNEGSKA (reference sequence). The CDR3 has 17 amino acids. The V segment lost 7 bases and the J segment 2 bases; nucleotides outside the gene matches: 19. CDR3 nucleotides: TGCAGTGTCCAAGGTCCTCTAGCGGGCGGGGTCCCCTACGAGCAGTACTTC. Residues: CSVQGPLAGGVPYEQYF.